These 22 T cell receptor beta chains share one sample of origin, sequenced in a study of blood T cell repertoires in COVID-19. Data came from immunoSEQ multiplex PCR; TCRdb stores just in-frame clones and leaves some out. The data show 25,000 to 30,000 clones, around 83% seen once. The sequencing input was peripheral blood. These receptors came from a human donor in a cohort sampled during active COVID-19.

The chain employs TRBV28 and TRBJ2-1, with D perhaps matching TRBD1 (6 bases). The CDR3 runs to 15 residues. CDR1 is MDHEN, CDR2 SYDVKM, per germline. V lost 6 bases and J lost 5, with 17 bases in between. The CDR3 bases are TGTGCCAGCAGGGATCAGGGGTCCCGGAACAATGAGCAGTTCTTC. The encoded protein is CASRDQGSRNNEQFF.

Here the CDR3 DNA reads TGTGCCAGTAGTCCTACCGGGACAGGGGTCTTGTACGAGCAGTACTTC. This encodes CASSPTGTGVLYEQYF. The V call is TRBV19, the J call TRBJ2-7; 10 bases are a match to TRBD1. CDR1 and CDR2 from the germline V gene are LNHDA and SQIVND (reference sequence). CDR3 length: 16 residues. V dropped 5 bases and J dropped 4; count of bases not matched to a gene: 11. The entire variable domain, with the rest obtained from reference TRBV19 and TRBJ2-7, is as follows: DGGITQSPKYLFRKEGQNVTLSCEQNLNHDAMYWYRQDPGQGLRLIYYSQIVNDFQKGDIAEGYSVSREKKESFPLTVTSAQKNPTAFYLCASSPTGTGVLYEQYFGPGTRLTVT.

This chain connects TRBV23-1 to TRBJ1-5; D is unclear. TRBV23-1 is given ORF status, its function remaining uncertain. V was shortened by 3 bases and J by 6 bases, with 9 bases between the two germline ends. The CDR3 has 13 residues. CDR3 loop: CASSHNGGQPQHF. The CDR3 region has the DNA TGCGCCAGCAGTCACAATGGAGGTCAGCCCCAGCATTTT.

The J gene is TRBJ1-2, the V gene TRBV6-1; D unresolved. Germline assignment: CDR1 MNHNS and CDR2 SASEGT. V gave up 3 bases and J gave up 7 bases, with 21 bases separating them. The CDR3 length is 16 residues. CDR3 in DNA: TGTGCCAGCAGTGATAGGGAAAGGGCCAGTAGCGGTGGCTACACCTTC. This encodes CASSDRERASSGGYTF.

The chain has TRBV14 and TRBJ2-3; maybe TRBD2 (6 bases). CDR1 and CDR2 from the germline V gene are SGHDN and FVKESK. V was clipped by 4 bases and J by 5 bases, with 13 bases between them. CDR3 length equals 14 residues. CDR3 sequence reads: CASSPWTIKDTQYF. The DNA of the CDR3 is TGTGCCAGCAGCCCCTGGACTATCAAAGATACGCAGTATTTT.

This chain links TRBV12-3 or TRBV12-4 with TRBJ2-1; D remains ambiguous. Trimming removed 2 bases at V and 6 bases at J, with 5 bases between. This CDR3 has 12 amino acids. CDR3 sequence (DNA): TGTGCCAGCAGTTTATATGTCAATGAGCAGTTCTTC. Amino acid sequence: CASSLYVNEQFF.

The chain uses TRBV29-1 and TRBJ2-7; weak D call: TRBD1 (6 bases). V was shortened by 4 bases and J by 2 bases, with 12 bases between the two germline ends. This CDR3 contains 13 residues. The germline CDR1 and CDR2 sequences are SQVTM and ANQGSEA. DNA for the CDR3: TGCAGCGTTGCTCAGGGGTTTGCCTACGAGCAGTACTTC. Translating it yields CSVAQGFAYEQYF.

CDR3 bases: TGTGCCATCAGTGTGACAGGAAGCGAATACGAGCAGTACTTC. Translated: CAISVTGSEYEQYF. The chain combines TRBV10-3 with TRBJ2-7, with TRBD1 as a possible D gene (6 bases). CDR3 size: 14 residues. Germline V gene lookup returns CDR1 ENHRY and CDR2 SYGVKD. Trimming pared 4 bases from V and 4 bases from J, leaving 14 bases between.

This clone was counted a single time. The rearrangement links TRBV6-5 to TRBJ2-2, with D maybe TRBD1 (7 bases). The ends were cut back, 11 bases at V and 3 bases at J, with 16 bases in the middle. Germline CDR1 and CDR2: MNHEY and SVGAGI. The CDR3 length is 14 residues. The CDR3, as DNA: TGTGCCTCAACCCAGGGGGGCCACACCGGGGAGCTGTTTTTT. Translated, it gives CASTQGGHTGELFF.

The chain joins TRBV19 to TRBJ1-2, with 9 bases aligning to TRBD1. CDR1 is LNHDA, CDR2 SQIVND, per germline (reference sequence). V lost 4 bases to trimming and J lost 4 bases; unmatched junction nucleotides: 4. CDR3 length: 14 amino acids. In nucleotides, the CDR3 is TGTGCCAGTAGTACGGACAGGGGAGGCTATGGCTACACCTTC. It is translated as CASSTDRGGYGYTF.

The table lists this clone with a count of one. This rearrangement joins TRBV6-2 or TRBV6-3 to TRBJ1-2; 8 positions agree with TRBD1. The CDR3 contains 16 residues. Trimming took 2 bases from V and 2 from J; bases not matched to a gene: 7. CDR1 and CDR2 from the germline V gene are MNHEY and SVGEGT. CDR3 loop: CASSYPRGRLNYGYTF. The CDR3 DNA follows: TGTGCCAGCAGTTACCCCAGGGGGCGGCTGAACTATGGCTACACCTTC.

V usage is TRBV4-1 and J usage is TRBJ2-7; TRBD2 matches at 8 bases. The CDR3 runs 14 residues. Germline V gives CDR1 MGHRA, CDR2 YSYEKL. Unmatched junction bases numbered 7, after V lost 6 bases and J lost 3 bases. The CDR3 loop reads CASSHREGDYEQYF. The CDR3 region has the DNA TGCGCCAGCAGTCATCGGGAGGGCGACTACGAGCAGTACTTC.

J is TRBJ1-2 and V is TRBV4-3; TRBD1 might be the D (5 bases). The CDR3 is 17 residues long. Germline CDR1 is LGHNA and CDR2 is YSLEER. V was trimmed by 0 bases and J by 1 base, leaving 15 bases between them. The CDR3: CASSQDLGPGSNYGYTF. The CDR3 nucleotides are TGCGCCAGCAGCCAAGATTTGGGGCCCGGGAGTAACTATGGCTACACCTTC.

This chain connects TRBV6-1 to TRBJ2-5, with 8 nucleotides matching TRBD1. The J segment lost 10 bases and the V segment lost 3 bases, leaving 13 bases of the junction unmatched. Per germline, CDR1 MNHNS and CDR2 SASEGT. This CDR3 has 15 residues. The CDR3: CASSDRGRGEGDQYF. The CDR3 DNA reads TGTGCCAGCAGTGACAGGGGGCGCGGGGAAGGGGACCAGTACTTC.

Comment on this clone: Other nucleotide sequences in the sample specify the same CDR3. This rearrangement joins TRBV4-3 to TRBJ2-1; 10 bases match TRBD2. The CDR3 spans 16 residues. Germline lookup yields CDR1 LGHNA and CDR2 YSLEER. V shed 1 base and J 12 bases; nucleotides not matched to a gene: 12. The CDR3 sequence is CASSQGRASGSLRQFF. CDR3 sequence (DNA): TGCGCCAGCAGCCAAGGGCGAGCTAGCGGGAGTCTTCGGCAGTTCTTC.

V gene TRBV9 combines with J gene TRBJ2-4; D uncertain. CDR1 is SGDLS, CDR2 YYNGEE, per germline. The CDR3 runs 13 residues. V dropped 5 bases and J dropped 7 bases, with 13 bases sitting between them. CDR3 region: CASSTNPQNIQYF. The CDR3 DNA reads as TGTGCCAGCAGTACTAATCCCCAGAACATTCAGTACTTC.

V usage is TRBV4-3 and J usage is TRBJ1-3; 9 bases map to TRBD1. The length of the CDR3 is 18 residues. In germline, CDR1 is LGHNA, CDR2 YSLEER. Losses at the gene ends were 3 bases for V and 2 bases for J; bases not matched to a gene: 11. This chain's CDR3 is CASSQGTGSVGTGNTIYF. CDR3 DNA sequence: TGCGCCAGCAGCCAGGGGACAGGGTCTGTAGGAACTGGAAACACCATATATTTT.

This clone has a single count. This chain connects TRBV3-1 (or the pseudogene TRBV3-2) to TRBJ2-1; D not certain. CDR3 length equals 12 residues. CDR1 is LGHDT, CDR2 YNNKEL, per germline (reference sequence). V gave up 1 base and J gave up 14 bases, with 12 bases separating them. CDR3 region: CASSQGRRGKFF. The CDR3 coding sequence is TGTGCCAGCAGCCAAGGGCGGAGAGGCAAGTTCTTC.

This clone has just a few counts. CDR3 in amino acids: CASSLEAPSGTLTTSTDTQYF. Written as DNA, the CDR3 is TGTGCCAGCAGCTTAGAGGCTCCTAGCGGGACTCTTACAACTAGCACAGATACGCAGTATTTT. V is TRBV7-6 and J is TRBJ2-3; 9 bases fit TRBD2. Trimming took 1 base from V and 0 from J; bases not matched to a gene: 17. The CDR3 is 21 residues long. The germline V gene encodes CDR1 SGHVS and CDR2 FNYEAQ.

DNA for the CDR3: TGTGCCAGCAGCCTTGATTCAGGGGGCAATCAGCCCCAGCATTTT. This codes for CASSLDSGGNQPQHF. The chain combines TRBV9 with TRBJ1-5; D perhaps matches TRBD1 (6 bases). CDR3 size: 15 residues. The germline V gene encodes CDR1 SGDLS and CDR2 YYNGEE. V gave up 4 bases and J gave up 2 bases, with 13 bases separating them.

The V call is TRBV4-1, the J call TRBJ1-1; maybe TRBD1 (5 bases). Trimming took 0 bases from V and 11 from J, leaving 16 bases between them. CDR1 and CDR2 (germline): MGHRA, YSYEKL. The CDR3 runs 14 residues. The CDR3 sequence is CASSQDRAGGGAFF. Here the CDR3 DNA reads TGCGCCAGCAGCCAAGATAGAGCAGGTGGGGGGGCTTTCTTT.

The chain couples TRBV19 to TRBJ1-4, with D uncertain. CDR3 length: 13 amino acids. CDR1 and CDR2 (germline): LNHDA, SQIVND (reference sequence). The V end lost 6 bases, the J end lost 6 bases, and 11 bases lay between the germline ends. This chain's CDR3 is CASRGVLDEKLFF. In DNA form, the CDR3 reads TGTGCCAGTAGGGGCGTGTTGGATGAAAAACTGTTTTTT.